The rows below give T cell receptor beta chains drawn from one sample of a study of T-cell reconstitution after alpha-beta-depleted transplantation in children. MiXCR, applied by TCRdb to the PCR reads, yields one record per CDR3 protein. The sample has 500,000 or so distinct CDR3 sequences; approximately 32% are singletons. Here the sequenced sample was PBMCs from the stem cell graft donor, taken from the stem cell graft. The origin of the receptors is a human donor who donated a stem cell graft to a child with aplastic anemia. The CDR3 runs from the conserved cysteine through the conserved F or W. A D gene is named only where the DNA matches it firmly. Only part of the rows carry a size: once, few, many, or a class if the clone is expanded.

abundance: -
d_gene: TRBD1
j_gene: TRBJ2-1
v_gene: TRBV7-7
CDR3aa: CASSSGQGWNNEQFF
CDR3nt: TGTGCCAGCAGCTCGGGACAGGGGTGGAACAATGAGCAGTTCTTC

abundance: few
d_gene: -
j_gene: TRBJ2-2
v_gene: TRBV7-2
CDR3aa: CASSSTRSAGELFF
CDR3nt: TGTGCCAGCAGCTCCACCAGATCTGCCGGGGAGCTGTTTTTT

abundance: -
d_gene: -
j_gene: TRBJ2-7
v_gene: TRBV4-2
CDR3aa: CASSQEVVPNYSYEQYF
CDR3nt: TGTGCCAGCAGCCAAGAAGTAGTGCCTAACTACTCCTACGAGCAGTACTTC

abundance: -
d_gene: -
j_gene: TRBJ2-3
v_gene: TRBV5-1
CDR3aa: CASSPGTDRRTDTQYF
CDR3nt: TGCGCCAGCAGCCCGGGGACGGACAGAAGAACAGATACGCAGTATTTT

abundance: few
d_gene: -
j_gene: TRBJ2-6
v_gene: TRBV9
CDR3aa: CASSSLTGANVLTF
CDR3nt: TGTGCCAGCAGCTCCCTAACTGGGGCCAACGTCCTGACTTTC

abundance: once
d_gene: -
j_gene: TRBJ1-3
v_gene: TRBV5-1
CDR3aa: CASSSWGISGNTIYF
CDR3nt: TGCGCCAGCAGCTCATGGGGAATCTCTGGAAACACCATATATTTT

abundance: -
d_gene: -
j_gene: TRBJ1-5
v_gene: TRBV20-1
CDR3aa: CSAKEGNQPQHF
CDR3nt: TGCAGTGCTAAGGAGGGCAATCAGCCCCAGCATTTT

abundance: few
d_gene: -
j_gene: TRBJ2-7
v_gene: TRBV5-1
CDR3aa: CASSFPDYEQYF
CDR3nt: TGCGCCAGCAGCTTCCCAGACTACGAGCAGTACTTC

abundance: few
d_gene: TRBD2
j_gene: TRBJ2-1
v_gene: TRBV10-1
CDR3aa: CASSEGTSGYNEQFF
CDR3nt: TGCGCCAGCAGTGAAGGGACTAGCGGGTACAATGAGCAGTTCTTC

abundance: -
d_gene: -
j_gene: TRBJ1-1
v_gene: TRBV6-6
CDR3aa: CASSFADATEAFF
CDR3nt: TGTGCCAGCAGTTTCGCGGACGCCACTGAAGCTTTCTTT

abundance: -
d_gene: TRBD1
j_gene: TRBJ1-1
v_gene: TRBV20-1
CDR3aa: CSAREDRLNTEAFF
CDR3nt: TGCAGTGCTAGGGAGGACAGGCTGAACACTGAAGCTTTCTTT

abundance: -
d_gene: -
j_gene: TRBJ1-1
v_gene: TRBV20-1
CDR3aa: CSASSQAARESEAFF
CDR3nt: TGCAGTGCTAGTTCTCAAGCGGCCCGGGAGAGTGAAGCTTTCTTT

abundance: few
d_gene: TRBD2
j_gene: TRBJ2-1
v_gene: TRBV5-1
CDR3aa: CASSLWEGQNEQFF
CDR3nt: TGCGCCAGCAGCTTGTGGGAGGGCCAAAATGAGCAGTTCTTC

abundance: few
d_gene: -
j_gene: TRBJ2-1
v_gene: TRBV6-2/TRBV6-3
CDR3aa: CASARRYNEQFF
CDR3nt: TGTGCCAGCGCTCGGAGGTACAATGAGCAGTTCTTC

abundance: -
d_gene: TRBD1
j_gene: TRBJ1-2
v_gene: TRBV12-3/TRBV12-4
CDR3aa: CASSATPRGGNYGYTF
CDR3nt: TGTGCCAGCAGTGCGACCCCCAGGGGGGGCAACTATGGCTACACCTTC

abundance: -
d_gene: -
j_gene: TRBJ1-1
v_gene: TRBV20-1
CDR3aa: CSAGETNTEAFF
CDR3nt: TGCAGTGCAGGGGAGACAAACACTGAAGCTTTCTTT

abundance: many
d_gene: -
j_gene: TRBJ2-1
v_gene: TRBV4-3
CDR3aa: CASSQDRGGQGGNEQFF
CDR3nt: TGCGCCAGCAGCCAAGATCGGGGAGGACAGGGAGGGAATGAGCAGTTCTTC

abundance: once
d_gene: TRBD1
j_gene: TRBJ1-5
v_gene: TRBV25-1
CDR3aa: CASSQTGYNQPQHF
CDR3nt: TGTGCCAGCAGCCAGACAGGGTACAATCAGCCCCAGCATTTT

abundance: -
d_gene: TRBD1
j_gene: TRBJ2-3
v_gene: TRBV4-3
CDR3aa: CASSQVGQGANTDTQYF
CDR3nt: TGCGCCAGCAGCCAAGTGGGGCAGGGGGCTAACACAGATACGCAGTATTTT

abundance: few
d_gene: -
j_gene: TRBJ1-4
v_gene: TRBV12-3/TRBV12-4
CDR3aa: CASSPNGATNEKLFF
CDR3nt: TGTGCCAGCAGCCCGAACGGAGCAACTAATGAAAAACTGTTTTTT

abundance: few
d_gene: TRBD1
j_gene: TRBJ2-3
v_gene: TRBV29-1
CDR3aa: CSVVWDRSTDTQYF
CDR3nt: TGCAGCGTTGTGTGGGACAGGAGCACAGATACGCAGTATTTT

abundance: once
d_gene: -
j_gene: TRBJ2-2
v_gene: TRBV15
CDR3aa: CATSRDRANTGELFF
CDR3nt: TGTGCCACCAGTAGGGACCGCGCGAACACCGGGGAGCTGTTTTTT

abundance: once
d_gene: TRBD2
j_gene: TRBJ2-2
v_gene: TRBV19
CDR3aa: CASGTSGFTGELFF
CDR3nt: TGTGCCAGCGGGACTAGCGGTTTCACCGGGGAGCTGTTTTTT

abundance: few
d_gene: TRBD2
j_gene: TRBJ2-1
v_gene: TRBV19
CDR3aa: CASSWTSGRDNNEQFF
CDR3nt: TGTGCCAGTAGTTGGACTAGCGGGAGGGACAACAATGAGCAGTTCTTC

abundance: -
d_gene: -
j_gene: TRBJ1-1
v_gene: TRBV7-9
CDR3aa: CASSLGAGSLNTEAFF
CDR3nt: TGTGCCAGCAGCTTAGGTGCAGGATCACTGAACACTGAAGCTTTCTTT

abundance: -
d_gene: -
j_gene: TRBJ1-5
v_gene: TRBV10-3
CDR3aa: CAISQGNQPQHF
CDR3nt: TGTGCCATCAGTCAAGGGAATCAGCCCCAGCATTTT

abundance: -
d_gene: TRBD2
j_gene: TRBJ2-3
v_gene: TRBV20-1
CDR3aa: CSARDPAGAPDTQYF
CDR3nt: TGCAGTGCTAGAGACCCAGCGGGAGCTCCAGATACGCAGTATTTT

abundance: once
d_gene: -
j_gene: TRBJ2-2
v_gene: TRBV20-1
CDR3aa: CSADRGPGELFF
CDR3nt: TGCAGTGCCGACCGAGGGCCCGGGGAGCTGTTTTTT

abundance: -
d_gene: TRBD2
j_gene: TRBJ2-5
v_gene: TRBV10-3
CDR3aa: CAISEHKAGGLQETQYF
CDR3nt: TGTGCCATCAGTGAGCATAAGGCGGGAGGGCTTCAAGAGACCCAGTACTTC

abundance: many
d_gene: -
j_gene: TRBJ2-1
v_gene: TRBV20-1
CDR3aa: CSARGLAYYNEQFF
CDR3nt: TGCAGTGCTAGAGGGCTAGCGTACTACAATGAGCAGTTCTTC

abundance: few
d_gene: -
j_gene: TRBJ1-2
v_gene: TRBV19
CDR3aa: CASSKAGDYGYTF
CDR3nt: TGTGCCAGTAGTAAGGCAGGGGACTATGGCTACACCTTC

abundance: -
d_gene: -
j_gene: TRBJ2-3
v_gene: TRBV20-1
CDR3aa: CSANGPWHTDTQYF
CDR3nt: TGCAGTGCTAATGGACCCTGGCACACAGATACGCAGTATTTT

abundance: few
d_gene: TRBD1
j_gene: TRBJ2-3
v_gene: TRBV7-2
CDR3aa: CASSLDRGNGDTQYF
CDR3nt: TGTGCCAGCAGCCTTGACAGGGGTAACGGGGATACGCAGTATTTT

abundance: few
d_gene: -
j_gene: TRBJ2-1
v_gene: TRBV29-1
CDR3aa: CSVDPPGHYNEQFF
CDR3nt: TGCAGCGTTGACCCACCGGGTCACTACAATGAGCAGTTCTTC

abundance: few
d_gene: -
j_gene: TRBJ1-3
v_gene: TRBV5-1
CDR3aa: CASSLAAMASSGNTIYF
CDR3nt: TGCGCCAGCAGCTTGGCCGCGATGGCGAGCTCTGGAAACACCATATATTTT

abundance: -
d_gene: -
j_gene: TRBJ2-3
v_gene: TRBV15
CDR3aa: CATSRGDGIADTQYF
CDR3nt: TGTGCCACCAGCAGAGGCGACGGGATTGCAGATACGCAGTATTTT

abundance: -
d_gene: TRBD2
j_gene: TRBJ2-7
v_gene: TRBV7-2
CDR3aa: CASSLGRTSGSGGQYF
CDR3nt: TGTGCCAGCAGCTTAGGGCGGACTAGCGGGAGCGGTGGGCAGTACTTC

abundance: few
d_gene: -
j_gene: TRBJ1-1
v_gene: TRBV7-2
CDR3aa: CASSAGIPEAFF
CDR3nt: TGTGCCAGCAGCGCAGGGATCCCTGAAGCTTTCTTT

abundance: -
d_gene: -
j_gene: TRBJ1-5
v_gene: TRBV20-1
CDR3aa: CSARGGSRGNQPQHF
CDR3nt: TGCAGTGCTAGGGGGGGGTCGCGGGGCAATCAGCCCCAGCATTTT

abundance: -
d_gene: -
j_gene: TRBJ2-2
v_gene: TRBV6-1
CDR3aa: CASSPTGTVNTGELFF
CDR3nt: TGTGCCAGCAGTCCGACCGGGACGGTGAACACCGGGGAGCTGTTTTTT

abundance: few
d_gene: -
j_gene: TRBJ1-2
v_gene: TRBV20-1
CDR3aa: CSARNERGLGGYTF
CDR3nt: TGCAGTGCTCGTAACGAGAGGGGTTTAGGTGGCTACACCTTC